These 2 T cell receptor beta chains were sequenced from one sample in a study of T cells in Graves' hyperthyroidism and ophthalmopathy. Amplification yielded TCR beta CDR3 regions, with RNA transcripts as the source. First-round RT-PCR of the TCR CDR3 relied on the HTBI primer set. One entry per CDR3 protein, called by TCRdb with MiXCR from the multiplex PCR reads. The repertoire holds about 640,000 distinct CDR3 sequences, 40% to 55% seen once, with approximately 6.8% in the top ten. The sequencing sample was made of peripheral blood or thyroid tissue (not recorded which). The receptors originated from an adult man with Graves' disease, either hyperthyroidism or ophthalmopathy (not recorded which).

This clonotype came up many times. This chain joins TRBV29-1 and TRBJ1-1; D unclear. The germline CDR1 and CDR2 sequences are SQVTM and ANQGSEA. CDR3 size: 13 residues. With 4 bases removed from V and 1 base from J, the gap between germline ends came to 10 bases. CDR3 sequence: CSVVRAGNTEAFF. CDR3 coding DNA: TGCAGCGTTGTCCGGGCAGGGAACACTGAAGCTTTCTTT. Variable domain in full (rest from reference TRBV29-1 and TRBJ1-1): SAVISQKPSRDICQRGTSLTIQCQVDSQVTMMFWYRQQPGQSLTLIATANQGSEATYESGFVIDKFPISRPNLTFSTLTVSNMSPEDSSIYLCSVVRAGNTEAFFGQGTRLTVV.

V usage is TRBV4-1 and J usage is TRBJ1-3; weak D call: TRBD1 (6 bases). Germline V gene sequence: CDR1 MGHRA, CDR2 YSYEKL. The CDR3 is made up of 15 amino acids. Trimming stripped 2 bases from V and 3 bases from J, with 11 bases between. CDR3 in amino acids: CASSQRGGGGNTIYF. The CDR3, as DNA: TGCGCCAGCAGCCAAAGAGGGGGTGGTGGAAACACCATATATTTT.